These 6 T cell receptor beta chains were all obtained from the same sample, sequenced in a study of shared clonotypes between healthy human individuals. Only in-frame clones appear in the TCRdb table, and some are missing; sequencing was by immunoSEQ multiplex PCR. The repertoire holds some 1.4 million clones, with around 97% as singletons. The sequenced sample consisted of naive CD4+ T cells sorted from blood. Regarding subset: CD45RA+ positively selected. These receptors were taken from a young man in good health.

The gene calls are TRBV27 and TRBJ2-3, with a tentative D call TRBD2 (5 bases). V lost 4 bases and J lost 4, with 12 bases in between. The CDR3 is 14 residues long. Germline CDR1 and CDR2: MNHEY and SMNVEV (reference sequence). CDR3 amino acids: CASSSDYAADTQYF. In nucleotides, the CDR3 is TGTGCCAGCAGTTCAGACTACGCGGCAGATACGCAGTATTTT.

The chain recombines TRBV2 with TRBJ2-7; TRBD1 agrees at 8 bases. Unmatched junction bases numbered 9, after V lost 8 bases and J lost 3 bases. The germline gives CDR1 SNHLY, CDR2 FYNNEI. This CDR3 comprises 14 residues. The CDR3 nucleotides read TGTGCCAGCCGTTGGACAGGGAATTACTACGAGCAGTACTTC. This codes for CASRWTGNYYEQYF.

This rearrangement joins TRBV29-1 to TRBJ2-1; 10 bases are shared with TRBD2. V gave up 5 bases and J gave up 5 bases; unmatched junction bases: 12. The CDR3 contains 16 residues. Looked up from germline, CDR1 is SQVTM and CDR2 is ANQGSEA. CDR3 in amino acids: CSVPSPPSGGNNEQFF. The CDR3 DNA reads TGCAGCGTTCCGTCCCCCCCTAGCGGGGGAAACAATGAGCAGTTCTTC.

This chain joins TRBV6-5 and TRBJ1-2; the match to TRBD1 covers 7 bases. CDR3 length: 15 amino acids. In germline, CDR1 is MNHEY, CDR2 SVGAGI. With V trimmed by 0 bases and J by 4 bases, 5 bases remained unmatched. In DNA, the CDR3 is TGTGCCAGCAGTTACTCGGCGGACAGGACCTATGGCTACACCTTC. Translation: CASSYSADRTYGYTF.

The V call is TRBV9, the J call TRBJ2-5; 14 positions match TRBD2. The CDR3 extends over 18 amino acids. V was pared by 4 bases and J by 2 bases, with 10 bases of the junction left unmatched. CDR1 is SGDLS and CDR2 is YYNGEE in the germline V gene. The CDR3 spells CASSPGLAGVAGQETQYF. The CDR3 DNA follows: TGTGCCAGCAGCCCGGGACTAGCGGGAGTGGCAGGGCAAGAGACCCAGTACTTC.

In its sample, this clone was seen once. The V and J genes are TRBV7-2 and TRBJ1-5; no firm D call. Germline V CDR1 and CDR2: SGHTA, FQGNSA. Trimming cost V 2 bases and J 3 bases, with 8 bases left between them. This CDR3 has 14 amino acids. The CDR3 nucleotides are TGTGCCAGCAGCTTATCGGGTAACAATCAGCCCCAGCATTTT. Protein product: CASSLSGNNQPQHF.